The 16 T cell receptor beta chains listed next were all sequenced from one sample in a study of shared T cell receptors in the human thymus. Generated by immunoSEQ multiplex PCR, the TCRdb table keeps only in-frame clones and is missing some. The table includes 550,000 to 800,000 clones, 70% to 90% detected once. This sample was also put to use in a study of human thymus T cells.

The sequenced sample consisted of thymocytes. All receptors derive from a girl under two years old with a congenital heart defect.

This sequence joins TRBV9 and TRBJ1-1, with a weak D call TRBD1 (6 bases). Per the germline V gene, CDR1 is SGDLS and CDR2 is YYNGEE. With 0 bases removed from V and 5 bases from J, the gap between germline ends came to 17 bases. The CDR3 consists of 16 residues. The chain's CDR3 is CASSVVSLQGTTEAFF. CDR3 coding DNA: TGTGCCAGCAGCGTAGTGTCCTTGCAGGGGACGACTGAAGCTTTCTTT.

J is TRBJ2-5 and V is TRBV9, with 8 bases identical to TRBD2. J was trimmed by 1 base and V by 0 bases; bases with no gene match: 8. CDR3 length: 17 amino acids. Germline V gene sequence: CDR1 SGDLS, CDR2 YYNGEE. CDR3 bases: TGTGCCAGCAGCGTAGGATTTTGCGGGGGGTCCCAAGAGACCCAGTACTTC. Its protein product is CASSVGFCGGSQETQYF.

V usage is TRBV20-1 and J usage is TRBJ1-1; D gene uncertain. The length of the CDR3 is 10 residues. Germline V gene sequence: CDR1 DFQATT, CDR2 SNEGSKA (reference sequence). V lost 3 bases and J 5 bases, leaving 4 bases between the germline ends. The CDR3 protein is CSARSTEAFF. The CDR3 DNA follows: TGCAGTGCTAGGAGTACTGAAGCTTTCTTT.

The CDR3 region is CASSLDRGPGNSGNTIYF. The CDR3 DNA sequence: TGTGCCAGCAGCTTGGACAGGGGGCCTGGAAACTCTGGAAACACCATATATTTT. The V call is TRBV5-6, the J call TRBJ1-3, with TRBD1 matching over 9 bases. The germline V gene has CDR1 SGHDT and CDR2 YYEEEE. The CDR3 extends over 18 amino acids. V trimming: 0 bases; J trimming: 0 bases; junction bases outside the gene matches: 7.

The CDR3: CASSPGTVVDEQYF. In nucleotides, the CDR3 is TGTGCCAGCAGCCCCGGGACAGTTGTGGACGAGCAGTACTTC. This chain connects TRBV7-6 to TRBJ2-7; 7 bases match TRBD1. This CDR3 comprises 14 residues. Germline V gene sequence: CDR1 SGHVS, CDR2 FNYEAQ. V was pared by 5 bases and J by 5 bases, with 9 bases of the junction left unmatched.

The V gene is TRBV14, the J gene TRBJ2-5; D is perhaps TRBD2 (5 bases). This CDR3 region has 17 residues. Germline CDR1 and CDR2: SGHDN and FVKESK. V gave up 0 bases and J gave up 5 bases, with 19 bases separating them. The CDR3 DNA reads as TGTGCCAGCAGCCAAGATCTGGGAATAACAACGGGGGAGACCCAGTACTTC. Translation gives CASSQDLGITTGETQYF.

The chain recombines TRBV11-1 with TRBJ2-3; 9 bases match TRBD1. Losses at the gene ends were 3 bases for V and 5 bases for J; bases not matched to a gene: 6. This CDR3 is built from 15 residues. Germline lookup yields CDR1 SGHAT and CDR2 FQDESV (reference sequence). CDR3 sequence: CASSFWDRALDTQYF. The DNA for the CDR3 is TGTGCCAGCAGCTTTTGGGACAGGGCACTAGATACGCAGTATTTT.

The chain couples TRBV4-1 to TRBJ1-1; 7 positions match TRBD1. Germline CDR1 is MGHRA and CDR2 is YSYEKL. After removal of 0 bases from V and 5 bases from J, the junction contained 15 bases not matched to a gene. The CDR3 covers 18 residues. The CDR3: CASSQERDSPPVETEAFF. The CDR3 DNA reads as TGCGCCAGCAGCCAAGAGCGGGACAGCCCACCCGTTGAGACTGAAGCTTTCTTT.

This chain uses TRBV5-1 with TRBJ2-1; TRBD2 matches 9 bases. CDR1 is SGHRS and CDR2 is YFSETQ in the germline V gene. V trimming: 1 base; J trimming: 3 bases; junction bases outside the gene matches: 14. This CDR3 is 19 amino acids long. This CDR3 is CASSLIAGVRIPFYNEQFF. The CDR3 DNA follows: TGCGCCAGCAGCTTGATAGCGGGGGTAAGGATCCCGTTCTACAATGAGCAGTTCTTC.

The V call is TRBV6-5, the J call TRBJ1-2; D gene unclear. Trimming shortened V by 11 bases and J by 0 bases, and 13 bases separated the two germline ends. This CDR3 region has 13 residues. Germline loops: CDR1 MNHEY, CDR2 SVGAGI. Here the CDR3 reads CACSRWPNYGYTF. The CDR3 DNA reads TGTGCCTGCTCTAGGTGGCCTAACTATGGCTACACCTTC.

CDR3 DNA: TGTGCCAGCAGCTTAGGGGACAGGGACCAAGAGACCCAGTACTTC. Its translation is CASSLGDRDQETQYF. V and J are TRBV11-2 and TRBJ2-5; 9 bases match TRBD1. V was pared by 1 base and J by 0 bases, with 0 bases of the junction left unmatched. Germline V CDR1 and CDR2: SGHAT, FQNNGV. This CDR3 comprises 15 residues.

This clone was counted between two and nine times. The chain joins TRBV28 to TRBJ1-4, with 10 bases matching TRBD1. Germline-derived CDR1 and CDR2 are MDHEN and SYDVKM. With V trimmed by 3 bases and J by 10 bases, 5 bases remained unmatched. This CDR3 contains 14 residues. The CDR3 DNA sequence: TGTGCCAGCAGTTTTGGACAGGGGGTAGGAAAACTGTTTTTT. Residues: CASSFGQGVGKLFF.

The DNA of the CDR3 is TGTGCCTGGAGTGCGGAGGGGGCGCAGGGCACTGAAGCTTTCTTT. Protein product: CAWSAEGAQGTEAFF. V usage is TRBV30 and J usage is TRBJ1-1, with TRBD1 matching over 7 bases. The CDR3 loop spans 15 amino acids. Germline-derived CDR1 and CDR2 are GTSNPN and SVGIG (reference sequence). After removal of 1 base from V and 4 bases from J, the junction contained 9 bases not matched to a gene.

The V gene is TRBV4-3, the J gene TRBJ1-1; D is possibly TRBD1 (5 bases). The CDR3 contains 15 residues. Trimming removed 3 bases at V and 1 base at J, with 12 bases between. Germline loops: CDR1 LGHNA, CDR2 YSLEER. The CDR3 here is CASSHWGRGNTEAFF. For the CDR3, the DNA is TGCGCCAGCAGCCATTGGGGGAGGGGGAACACTGAAGCTTTCTTT.

The V gene is TRBV5-5, the J gene TRBJ2-7, with D uncertain. CDR3 length: 15 amino acids. The germline V and J ends were trimmed by 4 bases and 0 bases, with 14 bases remaining between them. Per the germline V gene, CDR1 is SGHKS and CDR2 is YYEKEE (reference sequence). The CDR3 protein is CASSPETLSSYEQYF. The CDR3 DNA reads TGTGCCAGCAGCCCGGAGACTCTCAGCTCCTACGAGCAGTACTTC.

The chain couples TRBV11-2 to TRBJ1-3; TRBD1 might be the D (5 bases). Trimming left V 1 base short and J 4 bases short, with 14 bases between. CDR3 length equals 16 residues. CDR1 and CDR2 (germline): SGHAT, FQNNGV. This CDR3 is CASSLVPRGGGNTIYF. The DNA for the CDR3 is TGTGCCAGCAGCTTAGTCCCCCGCGGGGGGGGAAACACCATATATTTT.